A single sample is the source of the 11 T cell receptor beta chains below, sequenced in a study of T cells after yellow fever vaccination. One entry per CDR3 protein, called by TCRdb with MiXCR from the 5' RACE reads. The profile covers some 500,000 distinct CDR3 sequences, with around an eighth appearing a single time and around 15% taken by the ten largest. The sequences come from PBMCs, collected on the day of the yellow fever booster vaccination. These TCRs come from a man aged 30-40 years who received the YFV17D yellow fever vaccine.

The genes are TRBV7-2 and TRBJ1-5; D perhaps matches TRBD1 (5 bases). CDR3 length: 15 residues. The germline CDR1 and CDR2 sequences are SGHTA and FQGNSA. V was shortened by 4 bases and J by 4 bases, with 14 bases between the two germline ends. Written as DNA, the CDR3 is TGTGCCAGCAGCTACACTCCCGGGGGGAATCAGCCCCAGCATTTT. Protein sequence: CASSYTPGGNQPQHF.

CDR3: CSALARTAYNEQFF. The DNA for the CDR3 is TGCAGCGCCCTTGCCCGGACAGCCTACAATGAGCAGTTCTTC. The rearrangement joins TRBV29-1 to TRBJ2-1, with D possibly TRBD1 on 6 matching bases. CDR1 and CDR2 from the germline V gene are SQVTM and ANQGSEA. V lost 7 bases and J 2 bases, leaving 15 bases between the germline ends. The CDR3 sequence is 14 residues long.

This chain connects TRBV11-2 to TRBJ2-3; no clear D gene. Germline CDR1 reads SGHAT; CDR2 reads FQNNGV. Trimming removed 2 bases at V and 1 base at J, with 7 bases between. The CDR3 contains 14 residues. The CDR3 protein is CASSLFVGTDTQYF. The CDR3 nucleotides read TGTGCCAGCAGCTTATTTGTTGGCACAGATACGCAGTATTTT.

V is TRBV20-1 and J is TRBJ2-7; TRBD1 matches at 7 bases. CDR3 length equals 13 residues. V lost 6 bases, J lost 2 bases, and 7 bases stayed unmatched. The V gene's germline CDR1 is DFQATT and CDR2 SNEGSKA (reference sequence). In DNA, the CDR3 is TGCAGTGCACCCCAGGGACAGCCCTACGAGCAGTACTTC. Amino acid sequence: CSAPQGQPYEQYF.

The CDR3 bases are TGCAGCGCTATCATCACGAGCTCCTACAATGAGCAGTTCTTC. The encoded protein is CSAIITSSYNEQFF. V is TRBV29-1 and J is TRBJ2-1, with D hard to call. CDR3 length: 14 amino acids. Between the trimmed V and J ends, which lost 7 bases and 0 bases, there was a span of 13 bases. Germline V CDR1 and CDR2: SQVTM, ANQGSEA.

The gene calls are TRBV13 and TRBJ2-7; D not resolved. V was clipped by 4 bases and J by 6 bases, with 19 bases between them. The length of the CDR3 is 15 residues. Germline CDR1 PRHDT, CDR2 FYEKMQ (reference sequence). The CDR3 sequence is CASSSRALNLVEQYF. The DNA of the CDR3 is TGTGCCAGCAGCTCCCGGGCCCTCAATCTTGTCGAGCAGTACTTC.

CDR3 region: CASSPVLGITYEQYF. In nucleotides, the CDR3 is TGTGCCAGCAGCCCAGTCCTGGGAATTACCTACGAGCAGTACTTC. The rearrangement links TRBV7-2 to TRBJ2-7; D is unclear. V was cut by 5 bases and J by 2 bases, with 16 bases left in between. Germline V gene sequence: CDR1 SGHTA, CDR2 FQGNSA. CDR3 length equals 15 residues.

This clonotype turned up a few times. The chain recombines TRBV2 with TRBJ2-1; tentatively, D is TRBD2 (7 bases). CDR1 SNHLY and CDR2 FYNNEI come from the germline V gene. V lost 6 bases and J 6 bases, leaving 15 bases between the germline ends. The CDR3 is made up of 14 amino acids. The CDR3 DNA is TGTGCCAGCAGGAAGGGGGGGGCCGGCAATGAGCAGTTCTTC. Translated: CASRKGGAGNEQFF.

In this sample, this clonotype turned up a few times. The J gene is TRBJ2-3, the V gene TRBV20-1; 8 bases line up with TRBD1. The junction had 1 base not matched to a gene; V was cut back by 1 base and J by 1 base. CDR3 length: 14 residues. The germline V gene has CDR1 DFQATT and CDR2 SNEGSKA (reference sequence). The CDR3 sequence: CSARVDRGTDTQYF. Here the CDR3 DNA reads TGCAGTGCTAGAGTGGACAGGGGCACAGATACGCAGTATTTT.

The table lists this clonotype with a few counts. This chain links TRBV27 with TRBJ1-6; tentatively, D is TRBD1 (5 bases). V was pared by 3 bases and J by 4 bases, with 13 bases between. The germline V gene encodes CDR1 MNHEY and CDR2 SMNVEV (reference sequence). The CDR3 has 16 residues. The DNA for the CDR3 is TGTGCCAGCAGTTTCCGGGGGAGGATGTATAATTCACCCCTCCACTTT. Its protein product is CASSFRGRMYNSPLHF.

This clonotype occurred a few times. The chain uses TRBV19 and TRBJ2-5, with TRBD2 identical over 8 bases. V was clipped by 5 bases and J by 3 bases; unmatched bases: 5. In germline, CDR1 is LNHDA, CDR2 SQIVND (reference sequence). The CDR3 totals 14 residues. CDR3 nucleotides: TGTGCCAGTAGTTCGGGACTAGAGAAAGAGACCCAGTACTTC. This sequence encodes CASSSGLEKETQYF.